Detailed here is one T cell receptor (beta chain). Its antigen is still unknown. Germline V CDR1 and CDR2: SGHVS, FNYEAQ. Trimming stripped 5 bases from V and 2 bases from J, with 18 bases between. This CDR3 comprises 16 residues. This sample is part of a study of shared clonotypes between healthy human individuals. Study as a whole: Participating donors consisted of two women and a few men aged 18 to 49.

Replicate PCRs for sorted subsets used approximately 220 ng DNA; this equaled around 29,000 T cell genomes. Clones were read by immunoSEQ multiplex PCR, and TCRdb kept only the in-frame ones, dropping some. The table shows around 690,000 clones, with 90% occurring only once. Findings and limits, study-wide: Generation of non-shared clonotypes was less probable than generation of clonotypes shared by all four donors.

The J gene is TRBJ1-2, the V gene TRBV7-6, with D tentatively TRBD1 (5 bases). The material sequenced was memory CD8+ T cells from PBMCs. Subset specified: CD45RO+ cells pooled with CCR7-negative TemRA cells. The sequence was obtained from a man between 18 and 35 years old in good health. Some clones in this sample may be carry-over from other donors' samples. The CDR3 is CASSPSGSGSNYGYTF. The CDR3 nucleotides read TGTGCCAGCAGCCCCTCCGGCTCAGGGTCAAACTATGGCTACACCTTC.